Listed below are T cell receptor beta chains from one sample, sequenced in a study of cytomegalovirus exposure and HLA in healthy donors. Profiling relied on immunoSEQ multiplex PCR, and the TCRdb table lists in-frame clones only, not all of them. This sample has approximately 58,000 clones, with over 75% found just once. The sample consisted of PBMCs. These receptors were collected from a woman aged 30 to 39 in good health and CMV-seronegative. CDR3s include the opening cysteine and the closing phenylalanine or tryptophan. The D gene is left open where the match is weak. Size is omitted from some rows. Given values are once, few, many or a class for expanded clones.

V gene	clone size	J gene	D gene	CDR3 DNA	CDR3 protein
TRBV6-5	once	TRBJ2-1	.	TGTGCCAGCACCGGGACTCTCTACAATGAGCAGTTCTTC	CASTGTLYNEQFF
TRBV7-6	.	TRBJ1-1	TRBD1	TGTGCCAGCAGTTCACAGGGGGACACTGAAGCTTTCTTT	CASSSQGDTEAFF
TRBV6-5	.	TRBJ1-1	.	TGTGCCAGCATTGTACCAGGAGGCGCTGAAGCTTTCTTT	CASIVPGGAEAFF
TRBV9	.	TRBJ2-3	TRBD1	TGTGCCAGCAGCGCGGGACAGCTCACAGATACGCAGTATTTT	CASSAGQLTDTQYF
TRBV9	once	TRBJ1-1	TRBD1	TGTGCCAGCAGCGTGGGACAGGGGAACACTGAAGCTTTCTTT	CASSVGQGNTEAFF
TRBV5-8	.	TRBJ2-1	.	TGTGCCAGCAGCTTGGGAGGTTTCGACAATGAGCAGTTCTTC	CASSLGGFDNEQFF
TRBV27	.	TRBJ2-7	.	TGTGCCAGCAGTCACGACAGCTCCTACGAGCAGTACTTC	CASSHDSSYEQYF
TRBV7-9	once	TRBJ2-1	.	TGTGCCAGCAGCTTAGACGCGAATGAGCAGTTCTTC	CASSLDANEQFF
TRBV23-1	.	TRBJ2-3	TRBD2	TGCGCCAGCAGGGAGACTAGCGGGACTAGAGATACGCAGTATTTT	CASRETSGTRDTQYF
TRBV6-4	.	TRBJ2-7	.	TGTGCCAGCAGTGTGCAGGGAAGGGGCGAGCAGTACTTC	CASSVQGRGEQYF
TRBV6-6	.	TRBJ1-2	.	TGTGCCAGCAGTTCGGCAGGCTATGGCTACACCTTC	CASSSAGYGYTF
TRBV29-1	.	TRBJ2-4	.	TGCAGCGTTAACTCCCTAGCCAAAAACATTCAGTACTTC	CSVNSLAKNIQYF
TRBV5-1	.	TRBJ2-3	TRBD2	TGCGCCAGCTGCTTATCTAGCGGGAGCACAGATACGCAGTATTTT	CASCLSSGSTDTQYF
TRBV7-3	.	TRBJ2-1	TRBD2	TGTGCCGGCAGCTTCCTAGCGGGAGACGGTATGGATGAGCAGTTCTTC	CAGSFLAGDGMDEQFF
TRBV5-1	.	TRBJ2-6	.	TGCGCCAGCAGCACCGACAGCTCTGGGGCCAACGTCCTGACTTTC	CASSTDSSGANVLTF
TRBV18	few	TRBJ1-5	TRBD1	TGTGCCAGCTCACCGCCGGGACAGGGAAGTCAGCCCCAGCATTTT	CASSPPGQGSQPQHF
TRBV6-6	.	TRBJ1-1	.	TGTGCCAGCAGTTCCCAGGTTAACACTGAAGCTTTCTTT	CASSSQVNTEAFF
TRBV11-2	.	TRBJ1-2	TRBD1	TGTGCCAGCAGCTCCCCTACAGGGGGCTCGGGCTATGGCTACACCTTC	CASSSPTGGSGYGYTF
TRBV12-5	.	TRBJ1-1	.	TGTGCTAGTGGTCCGGGATTGAACACTGAAGCTTTCTTT	CASGPGLNTEAFF
TRBV19	once	TRBJ2-5	TRBD1	TGTGCCAGTAGTATTACAGGGGAAGAGACCCAGTACTTC	CASSITGEETQYF
TRBV7-8	few	TRBJ1-4	.	TGTGCCAGCAGCTCAGATGGGAGGGGAGACGAAAAACTGTTTTTT	CASSSDGRGDEKLFF
TRBV4-2	.	TRBJ1-3	.	TGTGCCAGCAGCCCCCAACAGGGCAACTCTGGAAACACCATATATTTT	CASSPQQGNSGNTIYF
TRBV28	.	TRBJ2-7	TRBD1	TGTGCCACTCGACAGGGGGACCAGTACTTC	CATRQGDQYF
TRBV6-5	.	TRBJ1-5	.	TGTGCCAGCAGTCCGGGGGGGGCTGACAATCAGCCCCAGCATTTT	CASSPGGADNQPQHF
TRBV6-1	.	TRBJ2-1	TRBD2	TGTGCCAGCAATCCCGGGACTAGCGGATTCAATGAGCAGTTCTTC	CASNPGTSGFNEQFF
TRBV6-4	.	TRBJ2-1	.	TGTGCCAGCAGTGAACAGGCGGTTCGCAGCACCTACAATGAGCAGTTCTTC	CASSEQAVRSTYNEQFF
TRBV25-1	.	TRBJ1-1	.	TGTGCCAGCAGTGAATACGGGAACACTGAAGCTTTCTTT	CASSEYGNTEAFF
TRBV20-1	.	TRBJ2-1	.	TGCAGTGTGGCGGGGTACAATGAGCAGTTCTTC	CSVAGYNEQFF
TRBV6-1	.	TRBJ2-5	.	TGTGCCAGCAGTGTCGCGAATGGGGGGCAAGAGACCCAGTACTTC	CASSVANGGQETQYF